A single sample is the source of the 9 T cell receptor beta chains below, sequenced in a study of cytomegalovirus exposure and HLA in healthy donors. This PCR relied on a set of 60 Vbeta primers and 13 Jbeta primers. Clones were sequenced by immunoSEQ multiplex PCR, and TCRdb holds only the in-frame ones, with some missing. The table shows about 130,000 clones, with approximately 85% occurring only once. The source material was PBMCs. The receptor source for this set is a woman aged 25 to 39 in good health and CMV-seropositive.

The chain recombines TRBV5-6 with TRBJ2-7; D might be TRBD1 (6 bases). Germline V gene sequence: CDR1 SGHDT, CDR2 YYEEEE. This CDR3 is 14 amino acids long. The V gene lost 1 base and the J gene lost 2 bases, with 10 bases spanning the gap. As DNA, the CDR3 is TGTGCCAGCAGCTTGAACAGGGCGCCCTACGAGCAGTACTTC. It is translated as CASSLNRAPYEQYF.

This clone was found once. The chain carries TRBV5-1 and TRBJ2-1, with a possible D match to TRBD1 (6 bases). The CDR3 is 15 amino acids. Germline lookup yields CDR1 SGHRS and CDR2 YFSETQ. Trimming cost V 3 bases and J 0 bases, with 10 bases left between them. The CDR3 sequence: CASSSSTGSYNEQFF. Written as DNA, the CDR3 is TGCGCCAGCAGCTCTTCGACAGGCTCCTACAATGAGCAGTTCTTC.

There are a few counts of this clone. The V and J genes are TRBV27 and TRBJ1-2; TRBD1 matches at 9 bases. The CDR3 sequence is 15 residues long. Germline-derived CDR1 and CDR2 are MNHEY and SMNVEV (reference sequence). With V trimmed by 5 bases and J by 8 bases, 12 bases remained unmatched. This CDR3 reads CASSHPGQGTGGYTF. CDR3 DNA sequence: TGTGCCAGCAGTCATCCGGGACAGGGTACGGGGGGCTACACCTTC.

Remarks on this clone: In the same sample, other DNA sequences code for this CDR3. The rearrangement uses TRBV2 and TRBJ2-5; D remains unclear. The V gene's germline CDR1 is SNHLY and CDR2 FYNNEI. V lost 4 bases, J lost 5 bases, and 5 bases lay in between. The CDR3 is made up of 11 amino acids. CDR3 sequence: CASSGLETQYF. CDR3 in DNA: TGTGCCAGCAGTGGGCTGGAGACCCAGTACTTC. The full variable domain, in which reference TRBV2 and TRBJ2-5 provide the parts outside the CDR3, is EPEVTQTPSHQVTQMGQEVILRCVPISNHLYFYWYRQILGQKVEFLVSFYNNEISEKSEIFDDQFSVERPDGSNFTLKIRSTKLEDSAMYFCASSGLETQYFGPGTRLLVL.

The rearrangement joins TRBV4-2 to TRBJ1-2, with 7 bases matching TRBD1. The V gene end was trimmed by 0 bases and the J gene end by 0 bases; junction bases not matched to a gene: 1. Germline V lookup: CDR1 LGHNA, CDR2 YNFKEQ. The CDR3 is 15 residues long. The CDR3 nucleotides read TGTGCCAGCAGCCAAGAGAGGGGGCCTAACTATGGCTACACCTTC. Translation: CASSQERGPNYGYTF.

This clone came up a few times. The V call is TRBV5-1, the J call TRBJ1-3; D is unclear. V shed 4 bases and J shed 4 bases, with 12 bases lying between them. The germline V gene has CDR1 SGHRS and CDR2 YFSETQ. The CDR3 is 14 residues long. CDR3 nucleotide sequence: TGCGCCAGCAGCCCAGACACCTCGGGAAACACCATATATTTT. This gives the protein CASSPDTSGNTIYF.

V is TRBV6-5 and J is TRBJ1-1; the D gene is possibly TRBD1 (5 bases). The CDR3 has 14 amino acids. The ends were cut back, 2 bases at V and 4 bases at J, with 11 bases in the middle. CDR1 is MNHEY and CDR2 is SVGAGI in the germline V gene. CDR3 nucleotides: TGTGCCAGCAGTTACCCCCAGGGTGGCACTGAAGCTTTCTTT. It translates to CASSYPQGGTEAFF.

V gene TRBV2 combines with J gene TRBJ2-3; unclear D gene. The CDR3 spans 11 residues. Trimming removed 10 bases at V and 6 bases at J, with 11 bases between. Per germline, CDR1 SNHLY and CDR2 FYNNEI. The CDR3 here is CATSNPDTQYF. DNA for the CDR3: TGTGCCACCTCTAACCCCGATACGCAGTATTTT.

V gene TRBV6-5 combines with J gene TRBJ1-3, with D possibly matching TRBD1 (6 bases). CDR1 and CDR2 from the germline V gene are MNHEY and SVGAGI. This CDR3 is built from 13 residues. V was shortened by 6 bases and J by 7 bases, with 13 bases between the two germline ends. The CDR3 reads CASSMDRGNTIYF. CDR3 nucleotides: TGTGCCAGCAGCATGGACAGAGGGAACACCATATATTTT.